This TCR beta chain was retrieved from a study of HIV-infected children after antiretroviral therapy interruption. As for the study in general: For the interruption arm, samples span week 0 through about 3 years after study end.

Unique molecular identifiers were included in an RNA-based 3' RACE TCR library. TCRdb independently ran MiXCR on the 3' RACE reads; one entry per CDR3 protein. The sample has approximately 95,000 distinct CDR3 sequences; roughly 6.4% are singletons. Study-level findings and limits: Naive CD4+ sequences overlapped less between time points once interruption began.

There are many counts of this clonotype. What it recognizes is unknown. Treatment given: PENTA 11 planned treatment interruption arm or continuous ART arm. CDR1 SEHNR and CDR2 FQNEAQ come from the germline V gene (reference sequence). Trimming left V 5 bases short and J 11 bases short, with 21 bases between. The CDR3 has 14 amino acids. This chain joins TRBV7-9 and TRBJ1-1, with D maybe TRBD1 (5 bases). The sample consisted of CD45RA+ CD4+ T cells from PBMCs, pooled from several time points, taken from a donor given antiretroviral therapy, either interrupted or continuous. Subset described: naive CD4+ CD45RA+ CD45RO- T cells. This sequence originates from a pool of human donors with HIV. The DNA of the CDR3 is TGTGCCAGCAGCCAGATACCGGGACCACGGGTCGCTTTCTTT. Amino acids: CASSQIPGPRVAFF.